These 27 T cell receptor beta chains originate from one sample sequenced in a study of CD8+CD57+ T cells in acquired aplastic anemia. Profiles of TCR beta VDJ and CDR3 were generated from a genomic DNA template. Using its own MiXCR run on the reads, TCRdb lists one record per CDR3 protein. The sample has tens of thousands of distinct CDR3 sequences, 68% seen once. The sequencing sample was made of sorted CD4+, CD8+, or CD8+CD57+ T cells (not recorded which) from PBMCs. These receptors were obtained from a human donor in good health, serving as a control.

CDR3 protein: CASRDPGTRAYEQYF. The CDR3 nucleotides read TGTGCCAGCAGAGACCCAGGGACTAGGGCCTACGAGCAGTACTTC. The rearrangement joins TRBV2 to TRBJ2-7, with 8 nucleotides matching TRBD2. Trimming took 6 bases from V and 2 from J; bases not matched to a gene: 9. The CDR3 is 15 residues long. The germline V gene has CDR1 SNHLY and CDR2 FYNNEI.

J is TRBJ2-7 and V is TRBV7-8; D is unclear. CDR3 size: 14 residues. The V end lost 6 bases, the J end lost 6 bases, and 18 bases lay between the germline ends. Looked up from germline, CDR1 is SGHVS and CDR2 is FQNEAQ. The CDR3 sequence: CASRVRPAATEQYF. DNA for the CDR3: TGTGCCAGCAGAGTGCGTCCAGCAGCGACCGAGCAGTACTTC. Based on the CDR3 plus reference TRBV7-8 and TRBJ2-7, the full variable domain is GAGVSQSPRYKVAKRGQDVALRCDPISGHVSLFWYQQALGQGPEFLTYFQNEAQLDKSGLPSDRFFAERPEGSVSTLKIQRTQQEDSAVYLCASRVRPAATEQYFGPGTRLTVT.

This clonotype was counted once. The gene calls are TRBV7-9 and TRBJ1-1; D gene ambiguous. In germline, CDR1 is SEHNR, CDR2 FQNEAQ (reference sequence). The CDR3 is 12 amino acids. V lost 4 bases, J lost 5 bases, and 8 bases lay in between. This CDR3 is CASSSVRTEAFF. In DNA, the CDR3 is TGTGCCAGCAGCTCTGTAAGGACTGAAGCTTTCTTT.

The chain employs TRBV7-2 and TRBJ2-1; the match to TRBD2 covers 11 bases. CDR1 SGHTA and CDR2 FQGNSA come from the germline V gene. The junction had 5 bases not matched to a gene; V was cut back by 6 bases and J by 4 bases. The CDR3 totals 15 residues. In DNA, the CDR3 is TGTGCCAGCAGTTCTAGCGGGGGGCCGTACAATGAGCAGTTCTTC. This encodes CASSSSGGPYNEQFF.

By share of the sample, this clonotype is medium-sized. The rearrangement uses TRBV20-1 and TRBJ1-1; D might be TRBD1 (6 bases). V lost 0 bases to trimming and J lost 1 base, with 6 bases between them. Germline-derived CDR1 and CDR2 are DFQATT and SNEGSKA (reference sequence). CDR3 size: 13 residues. The CDR3 DNA reads as TGCAGTGCTAGAGAGACAGGGAACACTGAAGCTTTCTTT. It is translated as CSARETGNTEAFF.

This clonotype was detected only a few times. The V and J genes are TRBV24-1 and TRBJ1-5; TRBD1 matches at 7 bases. Trimming took 5 bases from V and 5 from J; bases not matched to a gene: 2. Per germline, CDR1 KGHDR and CDR2 SFDVKD. This CDR3 region has 13 residues. The CDR3 region is CATSGQGDQPQHF. CDR3 DNA sequence: TGTGCCACCAGTGGTCAGGGGGATCAGCCCCAGCATTTT.

About this clonotype: Likely a read error: the CDR3 ends without its conserved phenylalanine or tryptophan. The V call is TRBV7-9, the J call TRBJ1-2; 8 nucleotides align to TRBD1. The CDR3 is 13 residues long. The germline V gene encodes CDR1 SEHNR and CDR2 FQNEAQ (reference sequence). V shed 5 bases, J shed 6 bases, and the junction held 5 bases outside the gene matches. This CDR3 reads CASSPTGVHGYTV. The CDR3 nucleotides read TGTGCCAGCAGCCCGACAGGGGTTCATGGCTACACCGTC.

Concerning this clonotype: Relative to the germline gene, one junction end is altered; a read error may explain this. The V and J genes are TRBV12-3 or TRBV12-4 and TRBJ1-2; TRBD1 matches at 7 bases. The CDR3 is made up of 13 amino acids. CDR3 amino acids: CASRLDRAYGHTF. The DNA for the CDR3 is TGTGCCAGCAGACTAGACAGGGCGTATGGCCACACCTTC.

The rearrangement joins TRBV24-1 to TRBJ2-5; D perhaps matches TRBD2 (5 bases). CDR3 length: 14 residues. The V gene lost 5 bases and the J gene lost 1 base, with 10 bases spanning the gap. Germline V lookup: CDR1 KGHDR, CDR2 SFDVKD. Here the CDR3 DNA reads TGTGCCACCAGTGTATCAGGAGGCCAAGAGACCCAGTACTTC. Translation gives CATSVSGGQETQYF.

This clonotype was counted a few times. The chain links TRBV28 to TRBJ1-5; D gene uncertain. CDR1 is MDHEN and CDR2 is SYDVKM in the germline V gene. This CDR3 has 12 residues. Deletions cut 6 bases from V and 9 bases from J, with 12 bases between. Here the CDR3 reads CASSPPRGPQHF. The DNA for the CDR3 is TGTGCCAGCAGCCCCCCTCGCGGGCCCCAGCATTTT.

DNA for the CDR3: TGCAGTGGCCCCGGAGTGAGGGGATCACCCCTCCACTTT. It specifies CSGPGVRGSPLHF. V is TRBV20-1 and J is TRBJ1-6, with a tentative D call TRBD1 (5 bases). This CDR3 has 13 residues. CDR1 is DFQATT and CDR2 is SNEGSKA in the germline V gene (reference sequence). V gave up 7 bases and J gave up 10 bases, with 17 bases separating them.

This chain uses TRBV7-9 with TRBJ2-7; D ambiguous. CDR1 is SEHNR, CDR2 FQNEAQ, per germline (reference sequence). The CDR3 extends over 12 amino acids. V shed 0 bases and J shed 5 bases, with 5 bases lying between them. The DNA for the CDR3 is TGTGCCAGCAGCTTAGCTAACGACGAGCAGTACTTC. Residues: CASSLANDEQYF.

The chain combines TRBV10-3 with TRBJ1-2; no definite D call. Trimming shortened V by 4 bases and J by 2 bases, and 2 bases separated the two germline ends. The V gene's germline CDR1 is ENHRY and CDR2 SYGVKD. This CDR3 region has 11 residues. Here the CDR3 DNA reads TGTGCCATCAGTGCAAACTATGGCTACACCTTC. Its translation: CAISANYGYTF.

There are many counts of this clonotype. The chain is built from TRBV5-6 and TRBJ2-7; no clear D. Looked up from germline, CDR1 is SGHDT and CDR2 is YYEEEE. The CDR3 totals 12 residues. Trimming shortened V by 4 bases and J by 0 bases, and 5 bases separated the two germline ends. This chain's CDR3 is CASSGNSYEQYF. The CDR3, as DNA: TGTGCCAGCAGCGGGAACTCCTACGAGCAGTACTTC. Full variable domain (remainder filled in from reference TRBV5-6 and TRBJ2-7): DAGVTQSPTHLIKTRGQQVTLRCSPKSGHDTVSWYQQALGQGPQFIFQYYEEEERQRGNFPDRFSGHQFPNYSSELNVNALLLGDSALYLCASSGNSYEQYFGPGTRLTVT.

This clonotype occurred many times. V and J are TRBV14 and TRBJ2-7, with 8 bases that match TRBD2. The CDR3 runs to 21 residues. J lost 4 bases, V lost 0 bases, and 23 bases had no gene match. Germline CDR1 and CDR2: SGHDN and FVKESK. The DNA of the CDR3 is TGTGCCAGCAGCCAAGATCAGTGGCAGGGGTATTGGGGACTAGTGGGTTACGAGCAGTACTTC. This translates into CASSQDQWQGYWGLVGYEQYF.

This clonotype was counted at least ten times. The chain uses TRBV9 and TRBJ2-1, with 8 bases aligning to TRBD2. V shed 0 bases and J 0 bases; nucleotides not matched to a gene: 2. This CDR3 region has 16 residues. CDR1 SGDLS and CDR2 YYNGEE come from the germline V gene. CDR3 coding DNA: TGTGCCAGCAGCGTAGCGGGGGGGAGCTCCTACAATGAGCAGTTCTTC. Protein sequence: CASSVAGGSSYNEQFF.

The chain links TRBV18 to TRBJ1-2, with a possible D match to TRBD1 (5 bases). Germline V gene sequence: CDR1 KGHSH, CDR2 LQKENI. The CDR3 totals 12 residues. Trimming removed 2 bases at V and 7 bases at J, with 8 bases between. The CDR3 sequence: CASSPGDGGYTF. In DNA form, the CDR3 reads TGTGCCAGCTCACCAGGGGACGGTGGCTACACCTTC.

The table lists this clonotype with a count of one. The chain combines TRBV7-6 with TRBJ2-5; 14 bases fit TRBD2. Germline lookup yields CDR1 SGHVS and CDR2 FNYEAQ. The CDR3 contains 16 residues. V shed 5 bases, J shed 7 bases, and the junction held 9 bases outside the gene matches. The CDR3 here is CASSATSGRVGRTQYF. The CDR3 nucleotides are TGTGCCAGCAGCGCGACTAGCGGGAGGGTTGGTCGGACCCAGTACTTC.

V and J are TRBV14 and TRBJ1-4, with D perhaps TRBD1 (5 bases). The V end was cut by 0 bases, the J end by 8 bases, with 16 bases between. Germline V gene sequence: CDR1 SGHDN, CDR2 FVKESK. This CDR3 contains 16 residues. This CDR3 is CASSQDLGGEGEKLFF. The CDR3 DNA is TGTGCCAGCAGCCAAGATCTCGGGGGAGAGGGGGAAAAACTGTTTTTT.

In its sample, this clonotype was seen once. V gene TRBV15 combines with J gene TRBJ2-1; TRBD2 aligns across 10 bases. V gave up 0 bases and J gave up 4 bases; unmatched junction bases: 3. This CDR3 spans 16 amino acids. Germline V CDR1 and CDR2: LNHNV, YYDKDF (reference sequence). Here the CDR3 reads CATSRDTSGDYNEQFF. In DNA form, the CDR3 reads TGTGCCACCAGCAGAGATACTAGCGGGGATTACAATGAGCAGTTCTTC.

This clonotype was observed many times. J is TRBJ2-7 and V is TRBV6-1; unclear D gene. Trimming stripped 1 base from V and 5 bases from J, with 12 bases between. Germline V gene lookup returns CDR1 MNHNS and CDR2 SASEGT. The CDR3 extends over 14 amino acids. The CDR3 sequence: CASSEGSVWDEQYF. CDR3 DNA: TGTGCCAGCAGTGAAGGGAGTGTTTGGGACGAGCAGTACTTC.

This chain joins TRBV29-1 and TRBJ2-7; 9 nucleotides line up with TRBD1. The CDR3 runs to 13 residues. With V trimmed by 5 bases and J by 3 bases, 5 bases remained unmatched. The germline gives CDR1 SQVTM, CDR2 ANQGSEA. CDR3 loop: CSVQGQGGYEQYF. DNA for the CDR3: TGCAGCGTTCAGGGACAGGGAGGCTACGAGCAGTACTTC.

There are a few counts of this clonotype. The rearrangement uses TRBV4-2 and TRBJ2-7, with 10 bases fitting TRBD1. The CDR3 consists of 14 residues. CDR1 and CDR2 (germline): LGHNA, YNFKEQ. V was clipped by 6 bases and J by 5 bases; unmatched bases: 7. The CDR3 spells CASSPGTGDHEQYF. The CDR3 nucleotides are TGTGCCAGCAGTCCCGGGACAGGGGACCACGAGCAGTACTTC.

The chain is built from TRBV19 and TRBJ1-2; 8 bases fit TRBD1. Germline V gives CDR1 LNHDA, CDR2 SQIVND (reference sequence). V was pared by 6 bases and J by 3 bases, with 6 bases of the junction left unmatched. CDR3 size: 14 residues. CDR3 nucleotide sequence: TGTGCCAGTAGGATTCAGGGGGCGGACTATGGCTACACCTTC. Protein sequence: CASRIQGADYGYTF.

The V and J genes are TRBV7-6 and TRBJ2-5; the match to TRBD1 covers 7 bases. The CDR3 runs to 13 residues. V was clipped by 4 bases and J by 5 bases; unmatched bases: 4. Germline V gives CDR1 SGHVS, CDR2 FNYEAQ. CDR3 DNA: TGTGCCAGCAGCTACCGACAGGGTGAGACCCAGTACTTC. It specifies CASSYRQGETQYF.

The J gene is TRBJ2-1, the V gene TRBV13, with 7 bases aligning to TRBD2. Germline CDR1 and CDR2: PRHDT and FYEKMQ (reference sequence). The V segment lost 3 bases and the J segment 9 bases; nucleotides outside the gene matches: 5. This CDR3 spans 13 amino acids. DNA of the CDR3: TGTGCCAGCAGCTTGAGTGGCGGGGGTGAGCAGTTCTTC. Its protein product is CASSLSGGGEQFF.

V is TRBV29-1 and J is TRBJ2-7; D is perhaps TRBD1 (6 bases). V lost 4 bases and J lost 8, with 21 bases in between. The CDR3 has 14 residues. Germline CDR1 and CDR2: SQVTM and ANQGSEA. DNA for the CDR3: TGCAGCGTTGGCTTGGATCCCTCCGGGACAAAGCAGTACTTC. Translated: CSVGLDPSGTKQYF.